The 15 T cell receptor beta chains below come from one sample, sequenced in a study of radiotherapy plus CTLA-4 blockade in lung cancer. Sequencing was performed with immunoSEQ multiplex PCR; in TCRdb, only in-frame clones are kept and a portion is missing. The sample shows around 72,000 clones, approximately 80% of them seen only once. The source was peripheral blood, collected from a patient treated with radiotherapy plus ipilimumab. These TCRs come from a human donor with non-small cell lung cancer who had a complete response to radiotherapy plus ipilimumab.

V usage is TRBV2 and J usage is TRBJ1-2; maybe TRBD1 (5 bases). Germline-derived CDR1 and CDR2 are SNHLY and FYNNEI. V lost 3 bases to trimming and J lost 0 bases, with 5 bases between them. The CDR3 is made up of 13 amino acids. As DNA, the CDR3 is TGTGCCAGCAGTGAGGGACCTAACTATGGCTACACCTTC. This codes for CASSEGPNYGYTF.

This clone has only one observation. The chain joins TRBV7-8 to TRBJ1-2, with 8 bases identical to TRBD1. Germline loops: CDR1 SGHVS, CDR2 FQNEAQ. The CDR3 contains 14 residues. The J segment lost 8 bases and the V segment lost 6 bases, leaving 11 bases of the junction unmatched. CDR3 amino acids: CASRSNRGKAGYTF. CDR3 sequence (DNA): TGTGCCAGCAGATCCAACAGGGGGAAGGCGGGCTACACCTTC. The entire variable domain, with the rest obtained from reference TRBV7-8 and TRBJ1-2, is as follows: GAGVSQSPRYKVAKRGQDVALRCDPISGHVSLFWYQQALGQGPEFLTYFQNEAQLDKSGLPSDRFFAERPEGSVSTLKIQRTQQEDSAVYLCASRSNRGKAGYTFGSGTRLTVV.

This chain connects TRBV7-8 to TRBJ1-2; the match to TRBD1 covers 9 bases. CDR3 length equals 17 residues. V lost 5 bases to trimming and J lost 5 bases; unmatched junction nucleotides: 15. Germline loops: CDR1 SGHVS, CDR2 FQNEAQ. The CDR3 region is CASSRRTGVTGEYGYTF. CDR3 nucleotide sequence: TGTGCCAGCAGCAGGCGGACAGGGGTCACCGGAGAATATGGCTACACCTTC.

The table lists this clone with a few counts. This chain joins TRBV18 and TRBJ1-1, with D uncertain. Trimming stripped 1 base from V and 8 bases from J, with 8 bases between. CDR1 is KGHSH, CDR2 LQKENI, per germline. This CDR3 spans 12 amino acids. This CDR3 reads CASSPRDDEAFF. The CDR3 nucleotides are TGTGCCAGCTCACCACGGGATGACGAAGCTTTCTTT.

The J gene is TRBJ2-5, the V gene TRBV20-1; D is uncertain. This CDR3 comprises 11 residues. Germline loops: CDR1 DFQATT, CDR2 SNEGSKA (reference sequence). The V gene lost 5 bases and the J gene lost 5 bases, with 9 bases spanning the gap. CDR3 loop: CSAPLEETQYF. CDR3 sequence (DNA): TGCAGTGCTCCCCTGGAGGAGACCCAGTACTTC.

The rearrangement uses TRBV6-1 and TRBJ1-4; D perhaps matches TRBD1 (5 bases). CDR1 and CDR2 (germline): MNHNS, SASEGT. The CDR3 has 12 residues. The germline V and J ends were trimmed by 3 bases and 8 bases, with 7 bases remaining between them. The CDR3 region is CASSDSGEKLFF. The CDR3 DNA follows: TGTGCCAGCAGTGATTCAGGGGAAAAACTGTTTTTT.

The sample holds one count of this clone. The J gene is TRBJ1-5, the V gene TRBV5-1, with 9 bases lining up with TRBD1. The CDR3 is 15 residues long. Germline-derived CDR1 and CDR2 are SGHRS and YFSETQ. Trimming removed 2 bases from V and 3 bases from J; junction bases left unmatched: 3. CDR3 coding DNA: TGCGCCAGCAGCTTAACAGGGGGCTACAATCAGCCCCAGCATTTT. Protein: CASSLTGGYNQPQHF.

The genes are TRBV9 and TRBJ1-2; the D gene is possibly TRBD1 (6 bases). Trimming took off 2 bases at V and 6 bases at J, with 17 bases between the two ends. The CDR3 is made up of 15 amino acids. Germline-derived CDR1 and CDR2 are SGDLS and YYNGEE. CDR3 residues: CASSVGGTRLDGYTF. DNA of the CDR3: TGTGCCAGCAGCGTCGGGGGCACCCGGCTAGATGGCTACACCTTC.

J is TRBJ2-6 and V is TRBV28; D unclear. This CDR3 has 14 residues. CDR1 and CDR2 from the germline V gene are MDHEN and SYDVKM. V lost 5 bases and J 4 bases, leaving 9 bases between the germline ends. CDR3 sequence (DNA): TGTGCCAGCAGTCCCTCGACGGGGGCCAACGTCCTGACTTTC. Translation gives CASSPSTGANVLTF.

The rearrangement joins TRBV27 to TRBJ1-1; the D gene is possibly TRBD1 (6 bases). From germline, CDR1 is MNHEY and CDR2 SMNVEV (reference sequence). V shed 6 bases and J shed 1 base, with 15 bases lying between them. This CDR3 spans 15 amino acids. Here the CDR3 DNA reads TGTGCCAGCAGAAAATCTCTGACAGGGAACACTGAAGCTTTCTTT. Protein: CASRKSLTGNTEAFF.

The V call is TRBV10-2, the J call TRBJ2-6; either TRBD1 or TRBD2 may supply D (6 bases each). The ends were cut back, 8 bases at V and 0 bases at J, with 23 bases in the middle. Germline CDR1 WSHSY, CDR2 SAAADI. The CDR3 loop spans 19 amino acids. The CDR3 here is CASGRGLGTGSSGANVLTF. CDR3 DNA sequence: TGCGCCAGCGGCAGGGGACTCGGAACCGGAAGCTCTGGGGCCAACGTCCTGACTTTC.

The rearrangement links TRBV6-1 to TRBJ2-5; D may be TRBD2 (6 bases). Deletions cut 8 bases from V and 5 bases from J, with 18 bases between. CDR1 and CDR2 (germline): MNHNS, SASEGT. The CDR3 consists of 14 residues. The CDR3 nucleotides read TGTGCCAGCTCACTCTTTACGGGGAGGGAGACCCAGTACTTC. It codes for CASSLFTGRETQYF.

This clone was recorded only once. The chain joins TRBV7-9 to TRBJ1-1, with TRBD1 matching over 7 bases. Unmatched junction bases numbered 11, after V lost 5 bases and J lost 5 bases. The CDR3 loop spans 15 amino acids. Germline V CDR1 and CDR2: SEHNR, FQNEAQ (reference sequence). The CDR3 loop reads CASSQSRQGGTEAFF. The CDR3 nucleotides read TGTGCCAGCAGCCAGTCACGACAGGGAGGAACTGAAGCTTTCTTT. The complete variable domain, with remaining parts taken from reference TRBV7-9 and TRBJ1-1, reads DTGVSQNPRHKITKRGQNVTFRCDPISEHNRLYWYRQTLGQGPEFLTYFQNEAQLEKSRLLSDRFSAERPKGSFSTLEIQRTEQGDSAMYLCASSQSRQGGTEAFFGQGTRLTVV.

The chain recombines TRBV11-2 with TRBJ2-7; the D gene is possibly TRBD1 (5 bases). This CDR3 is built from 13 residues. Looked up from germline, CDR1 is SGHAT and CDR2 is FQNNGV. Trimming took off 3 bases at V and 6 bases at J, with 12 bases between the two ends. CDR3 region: CASSLTDRLEQYV. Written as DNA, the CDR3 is TGTGCCAGCAGCTTGACAGATAGGCTCGAGCAGTACGTC.

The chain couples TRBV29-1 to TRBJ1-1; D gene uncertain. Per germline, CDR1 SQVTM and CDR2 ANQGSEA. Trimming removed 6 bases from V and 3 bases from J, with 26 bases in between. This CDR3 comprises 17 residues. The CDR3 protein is CSVQEWKPPIFDTEAFF. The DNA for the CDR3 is TGCAGCGTCCAGGAGTGGAAGCCCCCTATCTTTGACACTGAAGCTTTCTTT. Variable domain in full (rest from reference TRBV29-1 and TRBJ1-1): SAVISQKPSRDICQRGTSLTIQCQVDSQVTMMFWYRQQPGQSLTLIATANQGSEATYESGFVIDKFPISRPNLTFSTLTVSNMSPEDSSIYLCSVQEWKPPIFDTEAFFGQGTRLTVV.